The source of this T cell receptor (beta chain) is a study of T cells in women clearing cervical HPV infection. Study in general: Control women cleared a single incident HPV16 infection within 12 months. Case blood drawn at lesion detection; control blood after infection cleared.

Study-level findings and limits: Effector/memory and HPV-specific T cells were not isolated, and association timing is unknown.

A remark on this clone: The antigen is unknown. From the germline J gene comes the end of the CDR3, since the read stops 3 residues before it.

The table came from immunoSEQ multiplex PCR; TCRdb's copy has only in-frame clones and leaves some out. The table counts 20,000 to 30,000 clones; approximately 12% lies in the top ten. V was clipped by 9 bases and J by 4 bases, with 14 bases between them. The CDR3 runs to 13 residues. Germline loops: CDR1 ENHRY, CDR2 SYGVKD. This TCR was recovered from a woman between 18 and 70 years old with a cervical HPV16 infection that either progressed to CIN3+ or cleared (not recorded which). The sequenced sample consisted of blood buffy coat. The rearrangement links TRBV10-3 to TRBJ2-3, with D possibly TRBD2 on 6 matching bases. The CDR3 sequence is CAIEEGGADTQYF. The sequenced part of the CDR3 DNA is TGTGCCATAGAGGAGGGCGGGGCAGATACG.